Detailed here is one T cell receptor beta chain. This specimen belongs to a study of graft-versus-host responses after intestinal transplantation. Germline loops: CDR1 GTSNPN, CDR2 SVGIG (reference sequence). V was shortened by 0 bases and J by 4 bases, with 6 bases between the two germline ends. This CDR3 has 12 residues. The repertoire was sequenced with immunoSEQ multiplex PCR; TCRdb's copy has only in-frame clones and lacks some. The sample has some 41,000 clones, just under 90% seen once. The source was PBMCs, collected approximately 270 days after transplant. The V and J genes are TRBV30 and TRBJ2-5; D is ambiguous. The source of this sequence is a human patient who received an intestinal transplant, so some T cells may come from the graft donor. CDR3 bases: TGTGCCTGGAGTGTTATGCTAGAGACCCAGTACTTC. It yields the protein CAWSVMLETQYF.